The 5 T cell receptor beta chains given below trace back to one sample, sequenced in a study of CD8+ T cells in alopecia areata. The treatment denotes: oral pan-JAK inhibitor, 5-10 mg twice daily. Extracted RNA was reverse transcribed, and the resulting cDNA served as sequencing template. Libraries were prepared by immunoSEQ multiplex PCR; TCRdb keeps only in-frame clonotypes and omits some of them. The table lists roughly 100,000 clones, 60% to 65% of them singletons, with roughly 16% in the top ten. The material sequenced was CD8+ T cells sorted from blood, taken at week 4, from a patient treated with tofacitinib. The source is a human donor with alopecia areata.

V usage is TRBV18 and J usage is TRBJ2-7, with TRBD1 identical over 10 bases. This CDR3 comprises 16 residues. With 3 bases clipped from V and 6 bases from J, the junction kept 11 bases outside the gene matches. Germline V lookup: CDR1 KGHSH, CDR2 LQKENI. The CDR3 protein is CASSPRQGAPHGEQYF. The CDR3 nucleotides read TGTGCCAGCTCACCGCGACAGGGGGCGCCGCACGGCGAGCAGTACTTC.

V usage is TRBV5-1 and J usage is TRBJ1-1, with a weak D call TRBD1 (6 bases). The CDR3 totals 16 residues. The germline V gene has CDR1 SGHRS and CDR2 YFSETQ. V lost 0 bases to trimming and J lost 0 bases, with 12 bases between them. The CDR3 region has the DNA TGCGCCAGCAGCTTGGCCTTGACAGGCATGAACACTGAAGCTTTCTTT. Its translation: CASSLALTGMNTEAFF.

The genes are TRBV27 and TRBJ1-4; D perhaps matches TRBD1 (6 bases). In germline, CDR1 is MNHEY, CDR2 SMNVEV (reference sequence). The CDR3 is 16 residues long. V shed 2 bases and J shed 5 bases, with 15 bases lying between them. In DNA, the CDR3 is TGTGCCAGCAGTTTACTTTCGGTAGGGGGGAATGAAAAACTGTTTTTT. This codes for CASSLLSVGGNEKLFF. Together with reference TRBV27 and TRBJ1-4, the CDR3 gives the full variable domain: EAQVTQNPRYLITVTGKKLTVTCSQNMNHEYMSWYRQDPGLGLRQIYYSMNVEVTDKGDVPEGYKVSRKEKRNFPLILESPSPNQTSLYFCASSLLSVGGNEKLFFGSGTQLSVL.

The chain carries TRBV25-1 and TRBJ2-3; D unresolved. Trimming removed 0 bases from V and 0 bases from J, with 4 bases in between. Germline loops: CDR1 MGHDK, CDR2 SYGVNS. The CDR3 totals 14 residues. CDR3 DNA sequence: TGTGCCAGCAGTGAATATGTGAGCACAGATACGCAGTATTTT. It yields the protein CASSEYVSTDTQYF.

The rearrangement joins TRBV29-1 to TRBJ1-1; D gene unclear. This CDR3 contains 12 residues. Trimming pared 4 bases from V and 3 bases from J, leaving 9 bases between. Germline loops: CDR1 SQVTM, CDR2 ANQGSEA. CDR3 sequence: CSVVGLDTEAFF. In nucleotides, the CDR3 is TGCAGCGTTGTAGGTCTGGACACTGAAGCTTTCTTT.